This T cell receptor (beta chain) was observed in a study of blood T cell repertoires in COVID-19. CDR1 and CDR2 (germline): MNHNS, SASEGT. Trimming took 1 base from V and 13 from J; bases not matched to a gene: 9. This CDR3 spans 17 amino acids. Per the original methods: Amplification with reference gene primers provided the estimates of nucleated cell counts. TCRdb keeps only in-frame clones here, not all; method: immunoSEQ multiplex PCR. Clone size and V and J calls were adopted from that table, with D and trimming inferred from the DNA. The sample holds about 70,000 clones, around 80% seen once. This clone was seen a handful of times.

The rearrangement links TRBV6-1 to TRBJ2-2, with 16 bases identical to TRBD2. The source is a man at least 80 years old with acute or convalescent COVID-19. Material for sequencing was peripheral blood. CDR3 nucleotide sequence: TGTGCCAGCAGTGAAGGGGGACTAGCGGGAGGGCCCTTCGGGCTGTTTTTT. Protein: CASSEGGLAGGPFGLFF.